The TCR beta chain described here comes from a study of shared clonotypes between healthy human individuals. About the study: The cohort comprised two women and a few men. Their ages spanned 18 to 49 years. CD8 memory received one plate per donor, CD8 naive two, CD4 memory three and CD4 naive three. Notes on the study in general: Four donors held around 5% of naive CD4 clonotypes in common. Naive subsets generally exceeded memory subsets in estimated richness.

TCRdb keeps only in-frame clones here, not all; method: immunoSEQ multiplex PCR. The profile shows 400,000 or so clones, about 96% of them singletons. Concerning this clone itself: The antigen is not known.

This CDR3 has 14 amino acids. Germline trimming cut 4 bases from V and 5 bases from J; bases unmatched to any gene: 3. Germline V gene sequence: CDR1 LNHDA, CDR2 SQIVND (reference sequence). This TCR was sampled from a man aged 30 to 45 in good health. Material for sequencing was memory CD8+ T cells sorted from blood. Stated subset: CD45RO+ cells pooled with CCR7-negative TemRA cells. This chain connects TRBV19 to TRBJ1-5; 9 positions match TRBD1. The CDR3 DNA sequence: TGTGCCAGTAGTAAAACAGGGGGCGATCAGCCCCAGCATTTT. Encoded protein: CASSKTGGDQPQHF.